This entry concerns a single T cell receptor beta chain. This clone came up a few times. Its antigen is not yet known. No base quality information exists; no much larger clone differs at one position. Samples labelled H came from distinct, geographically separated regions of the hepatocellular carcinoma nodule. All patients had early-stage hepatocellular carcinoma and received no therapy before surgical resection. No macroscopic evidence of necrosis or hemorrhage was present in the sampled areas. Multiple regions from a couple of patients underwent TCR sequencing (ImmunoSeq). Each frozen resection tissue sample was taken at least 1 cm away from every other sample. Genomic DNA was isolated from bulk tissue with the DNeasy blood and tissue kit. The entry originates in a study of intratumoral heterogeneity in liver cancer. Turning to the overall study: Across the full approximately 15-patient cohort, most patients were male and a median age of about 61 years was recorded. The study combined RNA-seq, DNA sequencing, TCR-seq and SNP array data from multiple regions of hepatocellular carcinoma specimens to study intratumor heterogeneity. The overall cohort comprised 70 to 75 multiregional samples from 14 HCC patients, with under 55 tumoral and 20 adjacent nontumoral regions. What the authors observed across the whole study: TCR sequencing reportedly confirmed RNA-seq-based estimates of regional differences in tumor-infiltrating lymphocyte burden. Within each of the two sequenced patients, overall T cell clonality showed no significant difference between tumor regions. The authors noted a relatively low number of patients and under-sampled tumor-infiltrating lymphocyte representation as limitations. In every sequenced patient, tumor region b showed significantly fewer unique T-cell clonal expansions than tumor region a.

Using the immunoSEQ assay, the TCR beta chain CDR3 regions were sequenced from genomic DNA. Rearranged VDJ segments were amplified with primers that anneal to V and J segments. In the paper's pipeline: Clonality and richness metrics were computed with the ImmunoSeq Analyzer software. Fisher's exact test, supplemented by a beta-binomial method for added stringency, was applied to identify differentially abundant clones between regions. Sourced from immuneACCESS, this table was stored by TCRdb with only in-frame sequences that have V and J called. A share of the clones is absent; for the studies checked, an unresolved V gene accounts for under half, and the remainder has no known explanation. V and J calls plus clone size are reproduced from that table; the DNA served to infer D and trimming. Recorded for this sample are around 6,400 clones; roughly half of them occurred a single time. Over 11% of the sample is taken by the ten largest.

The CDR3, cysteine through phenylalanine, is 14 amino acids long. Left in the record is the CDR3 DNA by itself, 42 bases read in frame from the first base. CDR1 and CDR2, per the germline V gene, are SGHRS and YFSETQ. V has 0 bases trimmed and J has 5 bases trimmed; junction bases matching no gene number 4. The source was tumor tissue, collected before any cancer treatment. The receptor comes from a man in his sixties or seventies with hepatocellular carcinoma. Here the chain combines TRBV5-1 and TRBJ1-1; 7 bases in the junction line up with TRBD1. The CDR3 protein sequence reads: CASSLASGGTEAFF. The nucleotides read TGCGCCAGCAGCTTGGCATCAGGGGGGACTGAAGCTTTCTTT.